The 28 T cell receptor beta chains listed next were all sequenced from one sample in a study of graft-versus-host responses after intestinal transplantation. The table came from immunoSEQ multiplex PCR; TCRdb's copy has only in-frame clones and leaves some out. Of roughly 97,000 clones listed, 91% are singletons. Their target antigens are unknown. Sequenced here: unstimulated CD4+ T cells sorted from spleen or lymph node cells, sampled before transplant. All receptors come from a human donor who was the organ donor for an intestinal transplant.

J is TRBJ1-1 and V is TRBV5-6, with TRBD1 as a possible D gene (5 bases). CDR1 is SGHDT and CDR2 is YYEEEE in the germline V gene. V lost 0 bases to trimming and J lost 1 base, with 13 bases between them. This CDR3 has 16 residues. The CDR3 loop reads CASSLASGRANTEAFF. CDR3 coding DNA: TGTGCCAGCAGCTTGGCCAGTGGCAGGGCGAACACTGAAGCTTTCTTT.

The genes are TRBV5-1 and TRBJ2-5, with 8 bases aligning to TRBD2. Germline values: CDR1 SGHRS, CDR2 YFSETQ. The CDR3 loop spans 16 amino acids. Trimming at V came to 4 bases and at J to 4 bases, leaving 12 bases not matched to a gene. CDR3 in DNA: TGCGCCAGCAGCGCCCAAGGCGGGGGGTCGCGAGAGACCCAGTACTTC. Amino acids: CASSAQGGGSRETQYF.

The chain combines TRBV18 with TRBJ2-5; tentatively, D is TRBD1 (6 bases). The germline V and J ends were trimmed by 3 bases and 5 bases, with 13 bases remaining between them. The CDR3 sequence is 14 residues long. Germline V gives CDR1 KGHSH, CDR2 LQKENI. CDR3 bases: TGTGCCAGCTCACCCTCAGGGGCCGGGGAGACCCAGTACTTC. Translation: CASSPSGAGETQYF. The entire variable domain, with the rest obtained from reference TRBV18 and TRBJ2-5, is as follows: NAGVMQNPRHLVRRRGQEARLRCSPMKGHSHVYWYRQLPEEGLKFMVYLQKENIIDESGMPKERFSAEFPKEGPSILRIQQVVRGDSAAYFCASSPSGAGETQYFGPGTRLLVL.

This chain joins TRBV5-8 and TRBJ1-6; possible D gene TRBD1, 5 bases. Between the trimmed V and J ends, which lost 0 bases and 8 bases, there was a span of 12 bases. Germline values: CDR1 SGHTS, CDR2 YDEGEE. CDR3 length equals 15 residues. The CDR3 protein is CASSLAGKVDSPLHF. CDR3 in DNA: TGTGCCAGCAGCTTGGCAGGGAAAGTGGATTCACCCCTCCACTTT.

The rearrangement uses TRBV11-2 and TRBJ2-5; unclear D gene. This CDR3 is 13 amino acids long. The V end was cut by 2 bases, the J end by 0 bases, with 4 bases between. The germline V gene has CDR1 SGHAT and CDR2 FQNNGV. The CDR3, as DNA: TGTGCCAGCAGCTTAAACTACCAAGAGACCCAGTACTTC. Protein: CASSLNYQETQYF.

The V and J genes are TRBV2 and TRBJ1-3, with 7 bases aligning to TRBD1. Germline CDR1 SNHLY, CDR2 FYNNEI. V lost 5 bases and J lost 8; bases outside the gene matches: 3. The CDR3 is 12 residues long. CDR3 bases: TGTGCCAGCAGTCCACAGGGGTACACCATATATTTT. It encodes CASSPQGYTIYF.

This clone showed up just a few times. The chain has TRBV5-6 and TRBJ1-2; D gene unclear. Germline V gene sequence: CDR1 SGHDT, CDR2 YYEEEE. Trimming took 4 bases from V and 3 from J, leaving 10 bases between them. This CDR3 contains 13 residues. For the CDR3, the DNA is TGTGCCAGCAGCCTGACGAGGGACTATGGCTACACCTTC. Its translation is CASSLTRDYGYTF.

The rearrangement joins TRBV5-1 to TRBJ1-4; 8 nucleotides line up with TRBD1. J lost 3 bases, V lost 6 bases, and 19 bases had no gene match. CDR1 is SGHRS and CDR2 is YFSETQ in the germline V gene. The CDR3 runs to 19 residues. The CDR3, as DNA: TGCGCCAGCAAAGTTGGGCAGGGGGCCGGTCGATCTCCTAATGAAAAACTGTTTTTT. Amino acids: CASKVGQGAGRSPNEKLFF.

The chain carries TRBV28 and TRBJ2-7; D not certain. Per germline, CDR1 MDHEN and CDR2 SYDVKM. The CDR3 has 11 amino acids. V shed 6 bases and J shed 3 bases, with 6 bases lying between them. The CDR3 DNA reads TGTGCCAGCAGACAGCACTACGAGCAGTACTTC. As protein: CASRQHYEQYF.

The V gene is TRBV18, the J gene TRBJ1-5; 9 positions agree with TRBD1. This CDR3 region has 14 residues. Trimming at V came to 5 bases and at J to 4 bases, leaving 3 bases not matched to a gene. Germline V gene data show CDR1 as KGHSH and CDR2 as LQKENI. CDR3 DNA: TGTGCCAGCTCAAAGGACAGGGGTAATCAGCCCCAGCATTTT. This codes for CASSKDRGNQPQHF.

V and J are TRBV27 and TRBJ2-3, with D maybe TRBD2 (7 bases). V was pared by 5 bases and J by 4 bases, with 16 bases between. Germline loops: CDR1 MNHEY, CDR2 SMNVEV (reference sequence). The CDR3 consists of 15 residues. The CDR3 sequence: CASSPSWGGSDTQYF. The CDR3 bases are TGTGCCAGCAGTCCCTCATGGGGGGGCTCAGATACGCAGTATTTT.

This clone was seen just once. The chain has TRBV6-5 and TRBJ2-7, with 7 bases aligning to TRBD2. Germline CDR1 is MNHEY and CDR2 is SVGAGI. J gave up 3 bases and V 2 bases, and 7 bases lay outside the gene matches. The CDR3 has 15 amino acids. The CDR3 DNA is TGTGCCAGCAGTTACGCGTCGGGGGGAAACTACGAGCAGTACTTC. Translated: CASSYASGGNYEQYF.

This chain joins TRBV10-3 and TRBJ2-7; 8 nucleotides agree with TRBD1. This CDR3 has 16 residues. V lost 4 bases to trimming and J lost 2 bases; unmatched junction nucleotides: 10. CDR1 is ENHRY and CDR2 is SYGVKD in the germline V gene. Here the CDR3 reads CAISGPRTGLTYEQYF. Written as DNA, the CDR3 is TGTGCCATCAGTGGCCCAAGGACAGGGCTCACCTACGAGCAGTACTTC.

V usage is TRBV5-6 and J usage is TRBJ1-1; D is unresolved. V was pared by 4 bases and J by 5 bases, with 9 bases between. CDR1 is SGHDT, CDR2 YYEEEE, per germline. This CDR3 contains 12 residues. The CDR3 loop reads CASSLFGTEAFF. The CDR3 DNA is TGTGCCAGCAGCCTCTTCGGGACTGAAGCTTTCTTT.

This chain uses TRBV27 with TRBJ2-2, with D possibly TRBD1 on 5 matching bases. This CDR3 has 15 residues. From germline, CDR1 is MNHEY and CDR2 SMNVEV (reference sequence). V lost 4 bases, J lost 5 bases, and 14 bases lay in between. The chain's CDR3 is CASSYGRAETGELFF. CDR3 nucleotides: TGTGCCAGCAGTTATGGCAGGGCGGAAACCGGGGAGCTGTTTTTT.

The CDR3 loop reads CASSLTPLPQDSNQPQHF. The DNA for the CDR3 is TGTGCCAGCAGCTTAACCCCCCTCCCCCAGGATAGCAATCAGCCCCAGCATTTT. This chain connects TRBV7-3 to TRBJ1-5; D gene unclear. The CDR3 runs to 18 residues. V dropped 0 bases and J dropped 0 bases, with 15 bases sitting between them. CDR1 and CDR2 from the germline V gene are SGHTA and FQGTGA.

CDR3 DNA sequence: TGTGCCAGCAGCAAGGGACAGGGGGCGATTCAGCCCCAGCATTTT. Translated, it gives CASSKGQGAIQPQHF. The J gene is TRBJ1-5, the V gene TRBV28; 12 positions agree with TRBD1. Germline CDR1 MDHEN, CDR2 SYDVKM. This CDR3 is 15 amino acids long. J was trimmed by 6 bases and V by 6 bases; bases with no gene match: 6.

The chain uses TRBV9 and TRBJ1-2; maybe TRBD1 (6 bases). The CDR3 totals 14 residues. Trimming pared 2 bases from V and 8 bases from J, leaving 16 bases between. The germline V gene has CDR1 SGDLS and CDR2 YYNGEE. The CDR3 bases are TGTGCCAGCAGCGTCGCAGGGGTTAGGGGGGGCTACACCTTC. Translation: CASSVAGVRGGYTF.

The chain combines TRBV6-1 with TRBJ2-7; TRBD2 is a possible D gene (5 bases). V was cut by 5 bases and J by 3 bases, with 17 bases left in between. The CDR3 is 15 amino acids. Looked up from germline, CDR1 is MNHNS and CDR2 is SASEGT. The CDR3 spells CASSPWGDRYYEQYF. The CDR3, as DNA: TGTGCCAGCAGTCCCTGGGGAGACCGCTACTACGAGCAGTACTTC.

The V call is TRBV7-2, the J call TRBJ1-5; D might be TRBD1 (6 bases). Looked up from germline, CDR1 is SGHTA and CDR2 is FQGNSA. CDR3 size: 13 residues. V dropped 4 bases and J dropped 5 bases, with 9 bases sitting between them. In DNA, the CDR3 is TGTGCCAGCAGCTCCAGGGGTGATCAGCCCCAGCATTTT. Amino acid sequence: CASSSRGDQPQHF.

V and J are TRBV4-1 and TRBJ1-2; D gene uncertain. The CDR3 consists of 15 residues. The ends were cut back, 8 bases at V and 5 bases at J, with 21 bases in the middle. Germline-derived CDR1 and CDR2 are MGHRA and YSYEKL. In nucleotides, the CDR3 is TGCGCCAGCGCACTCGGACTCGGGGAAGGGTATGGCTACACCTTC. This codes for CASALGLGEGYGYTF.

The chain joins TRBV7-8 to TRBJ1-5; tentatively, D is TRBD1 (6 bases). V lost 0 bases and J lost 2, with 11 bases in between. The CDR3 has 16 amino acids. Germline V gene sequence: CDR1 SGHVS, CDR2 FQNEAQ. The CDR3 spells CASSLAGRQGNQPQHF. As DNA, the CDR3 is TGTGCCAGCAGCTTAGCGGGTCGACAGGGCAATCAGCCCCAGCATTTT.

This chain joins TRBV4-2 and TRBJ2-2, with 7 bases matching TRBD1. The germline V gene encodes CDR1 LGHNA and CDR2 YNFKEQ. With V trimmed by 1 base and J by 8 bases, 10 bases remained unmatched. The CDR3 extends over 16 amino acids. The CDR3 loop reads CASSQGPRQGAGELFF. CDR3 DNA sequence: TGTGCCAGCAGCCAAGGGCCCCGACAGGGCGCAGGGGAGCTGTTTTTT.

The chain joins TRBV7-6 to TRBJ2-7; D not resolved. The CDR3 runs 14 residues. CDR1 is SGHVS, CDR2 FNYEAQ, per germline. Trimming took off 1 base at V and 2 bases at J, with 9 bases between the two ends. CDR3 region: CASSLGRSTYEQYF. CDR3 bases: TGTGCCAGCAGCTTAGGTCGGAGTACCTACGAGCAGTACTTC.

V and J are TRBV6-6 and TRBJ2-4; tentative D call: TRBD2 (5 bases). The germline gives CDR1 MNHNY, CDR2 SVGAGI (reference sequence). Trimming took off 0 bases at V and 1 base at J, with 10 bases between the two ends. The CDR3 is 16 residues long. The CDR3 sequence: CASSYSSGAAKNIQYF. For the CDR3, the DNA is TGTGCCAGCAGTTACTCCAGCGGAGCTGCCAAAAACATTCAGTACTTC.

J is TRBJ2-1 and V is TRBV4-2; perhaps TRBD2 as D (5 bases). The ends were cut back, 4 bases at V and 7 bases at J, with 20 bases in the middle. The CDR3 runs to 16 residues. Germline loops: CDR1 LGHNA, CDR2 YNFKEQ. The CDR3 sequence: CASSRPEAQEANEQFF. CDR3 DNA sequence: TGTGCCAGCAGCCGACCCGAGGCCCAGGAGGCGAATGAGCAGTTCTTC.

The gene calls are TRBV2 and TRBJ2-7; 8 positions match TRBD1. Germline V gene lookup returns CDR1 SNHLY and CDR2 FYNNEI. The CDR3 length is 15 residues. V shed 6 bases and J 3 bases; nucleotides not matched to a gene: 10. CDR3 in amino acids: CASREGTGRLYEQYF. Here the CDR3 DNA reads TGTGCCAGCAGGGAGGGGACAGGTCGACTCTACGAGCAGTACTTC. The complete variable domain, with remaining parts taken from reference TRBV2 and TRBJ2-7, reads EPEVTQTPSHQVTQMGQEVILRCVPISNHLYFYWYRQILGQKVEFLVSFYNNEISEKSEIFDDQFSVERPDGSNFTLKIRSTKLEDSAMYFCASREGTGRLYEQYFGPGTRLTVT.

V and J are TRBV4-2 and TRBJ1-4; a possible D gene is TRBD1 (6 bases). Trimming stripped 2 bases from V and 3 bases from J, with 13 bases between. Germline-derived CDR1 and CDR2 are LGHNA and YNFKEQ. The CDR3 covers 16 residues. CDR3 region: CASSQSSGVANEKLFF. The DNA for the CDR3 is TGTGCCAGCAGCCAATCTTCAGGGGTGGCTAATGAAAAACTGTTTTTT.